This T cell receptor beta chain comes out of a study of blood T cell repertoires in COVID-19. Study-wide background: Some COVID-19 samples were acute and others convalescent; all came from the United States, Italy and Spain.

As processed by the authors: Estimation of nucleated cell counts was performed using reference gene primer amplification. Profiled with immunoSEQ multiplex PCR; TCRdb holds only in-frame clones, not every one. The V and J calls and clone size come from that table; D and trimming were worked out from the DNA. The top ten clones hold 2.5% to 3.5% of a sample with a few hundred thousand clones, roughly 90% of them seen once. With 4 bases removed from V and 5 bases from J, the gap between germline ends came to 14 bases. CDR3 length: 14 residues. Germline V gene lookup returns CDR1 MDHEN and CDR2 SYDVKM. The clonotype was recovered from a woman in her forties or fifties who had recovered from COVID-19. This chain links TRBV28 with TRBJ1-2; tentative D call: TRBD1 (6 bases). The specimen was PBMCs or T cells enriched from blood (not recorded which). The CDR3 bases are TGTGCCAGCAGTTCGGGGGGCAGGCAATATGGCTACACCTTC. Amino acids: CASSSGGRQYGYTF.